This entry describes one TCR beta chain. This entry comes from a study of CD8 T cells in Susac syndrome. The authors reverse transcribed roughly 0.5 to 1 ug RNA with random hexamers. TCRdb re-analysed the immunoSEQ multiplex PCR reads in MiXCR, keeping a single row per CDR3 protein. This table holds 150,000 or so distinct CDR3 sequences, about 95% found once. The sample taken for sequencing was CD4+ T cells from PBMCs. This clonotype originated in a human donor in good health.

CDR3 nucleotide sequence: TGCAGTGCTAGACCTGCGGTCCACGAGCAGTACTTC. This gives the protein CSARPAVHEQYF. The chain combines TRBV20-1 with TRBJ2-7, with D unresolved. The CDR3 sequence is 12 residues long. V lost 2 bases and J lost 5, with 10 bases in between. Per the germline V gene, CDR1 is DFQATT and CDR2 is SNEGSKA (reference sequence).